The TCR beta chain under discussion was sequenced for a study of T cell responses to AZD1222 COVID-19 vaccine. V lost 3 bases and J 5 bases, leaving 11 bases between the germline ends. The CDR3 has 12 residues. Per the germline V gene, CDR1 is SQVTM and CDR2 is ANQGSEA. This table comes from immunoSEQ multiplex PCR, and its TCRdb copy is limited to in-frame clones, with some not included. The sample includes some 130,000 clones, about nine tenths of them seen just once. This TCR was recovered from an adult who received the AZD1222 COVID-19 vaccine. Material: peripheral blood, obtained 28 days after the second AZD1222 dose. V gene TRBV29-1 combines with J gene TRBJ2-7; maybe TRBD1 (5 bases). The CDR3 region is CSVDFRENEQYF. The CDR3 DNA reads as TGCAGCGTTGATTTCAGGGAAAACGAGCAGTACTTC.